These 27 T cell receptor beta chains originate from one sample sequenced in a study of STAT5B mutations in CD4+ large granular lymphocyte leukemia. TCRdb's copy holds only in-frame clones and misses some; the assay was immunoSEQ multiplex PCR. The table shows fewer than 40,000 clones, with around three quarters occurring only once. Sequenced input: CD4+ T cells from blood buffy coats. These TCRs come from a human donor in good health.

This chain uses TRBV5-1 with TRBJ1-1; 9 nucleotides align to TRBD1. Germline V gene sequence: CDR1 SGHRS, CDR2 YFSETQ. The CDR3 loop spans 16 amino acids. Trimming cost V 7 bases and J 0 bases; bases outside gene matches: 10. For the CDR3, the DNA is TGCGCCAGCGGCCTCGGGACAGGGCCGATGAACACTGAAGCTTTCTTT. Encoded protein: CASGLGTGPMNTEAFF.

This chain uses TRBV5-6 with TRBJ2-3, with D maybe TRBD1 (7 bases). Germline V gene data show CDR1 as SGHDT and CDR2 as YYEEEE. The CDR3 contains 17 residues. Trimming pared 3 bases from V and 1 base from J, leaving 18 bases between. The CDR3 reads CASSSTFDREGTDTQYF. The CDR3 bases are TGTGCCAGCAGCTCCACCTTCGACAGGGAGGGCACAGATACGCAGTATTTT.

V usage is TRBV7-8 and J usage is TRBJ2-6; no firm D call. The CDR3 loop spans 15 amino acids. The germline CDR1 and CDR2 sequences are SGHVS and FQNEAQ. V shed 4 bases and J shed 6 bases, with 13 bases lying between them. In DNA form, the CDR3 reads TGTGCCAGCAGCTCCCACGACGCTGCGGCCAACGTCCTGACTTTC. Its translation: CASSSHDAAANVLTF. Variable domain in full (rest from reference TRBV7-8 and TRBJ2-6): GAGVSQSPRYKVAKRGQDVALRCDPISGHVSLFWYQQALGQGPEFLTYFQNEAQLDKSGLPSDRFFAERPEGSVSTLKIQRTQQEDSAVYLCASSSHDAAANVLTFGAGSRLTVL.

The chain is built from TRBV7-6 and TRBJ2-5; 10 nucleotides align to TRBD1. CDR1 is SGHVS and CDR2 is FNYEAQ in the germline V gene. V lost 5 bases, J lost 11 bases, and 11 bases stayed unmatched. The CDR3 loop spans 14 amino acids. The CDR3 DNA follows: TGTGCCAGCAGCCTTCCGGGACAGGGGAGGCAGCAGTACTTC. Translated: CASSLPGQGRQQYF. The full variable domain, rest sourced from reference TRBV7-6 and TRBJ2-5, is GAGVSQSPRYKVTKRGQDVALRCDPISGHVSLYWYRQALGQGPEFLTYFNYEAQQDKSGLPNDRFSAERPEGSISTLTIQRTEQRDSAMYRCASSLPGQGRQQYFGPGTRLLVL.

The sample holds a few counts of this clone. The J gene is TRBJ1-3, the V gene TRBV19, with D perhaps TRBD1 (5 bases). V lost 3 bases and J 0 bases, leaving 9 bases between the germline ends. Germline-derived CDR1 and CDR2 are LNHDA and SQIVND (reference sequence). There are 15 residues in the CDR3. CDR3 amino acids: CASSMGGTSGNTIYF. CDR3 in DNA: TGTGCCAGTAGTATGGGGGGGACCTCTGGAAACACCATATATTTT. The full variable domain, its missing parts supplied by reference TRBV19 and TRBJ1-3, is DGGITQSPKYLFRKEGQNVTLSCEQNLNHDAMYWYRQDPGQGLRLIYYSQIVNDFQKGDIAEGYSVSREKKESFPLTVTSAQKNPTAFYLCASSMGGTSGNTIYFGEGSWLTVV.

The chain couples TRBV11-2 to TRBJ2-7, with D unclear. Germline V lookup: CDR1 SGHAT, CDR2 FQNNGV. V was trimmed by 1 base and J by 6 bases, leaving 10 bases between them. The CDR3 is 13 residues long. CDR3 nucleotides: TGTGCCAGCAGCTTAGGGGCCCCGGGCGAGCAGTACTTC. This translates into CASSLGAPGEQYF.

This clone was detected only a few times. CDR3 sequence (DNA): TGCGCCAGCAGCCAGACGCTGACCCGTGGGCGTACTGAAGCTTTCTTT. Protein product: CASSQTLTRGRTEAFF. The chain employs TRBV4-1 and TRBJ1-1; D uncertain. CDR1 MGHRA and CDR2 YSYEKL come from the germline V gene. The V end lost 3 bases, the J end lost 5 bases, and 19 bases lay between the germline ends. This CDR3 is built from 16 residues.

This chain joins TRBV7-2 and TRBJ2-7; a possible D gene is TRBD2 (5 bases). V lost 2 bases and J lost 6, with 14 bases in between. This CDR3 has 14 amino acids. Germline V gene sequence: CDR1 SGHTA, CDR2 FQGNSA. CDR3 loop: CASSLRAVGGEQYF. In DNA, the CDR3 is TGTGCCAGCAGCTTAAGGGCGGTAGGAGGCGAGCAGTACTTC. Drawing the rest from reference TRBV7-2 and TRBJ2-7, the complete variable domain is GAGVSQSPSNKVTEKGKDVELRCDPISGHTALYWYRQSLGQGLEFLIYFQGNSAPDKSGLPSDRFSAERTGGSVSTLTIQRTQQEDSAVYLCASSLRAVGGEQYFGPGTRLTVT.

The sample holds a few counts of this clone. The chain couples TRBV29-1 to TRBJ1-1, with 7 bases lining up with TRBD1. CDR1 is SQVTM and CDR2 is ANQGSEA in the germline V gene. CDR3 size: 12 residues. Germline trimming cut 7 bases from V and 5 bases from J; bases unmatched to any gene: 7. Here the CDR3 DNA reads TGCAGCGAAAGACAGGGTCCTACTGAAGCTTTCTTT. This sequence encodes CSERQGPTEAFF.

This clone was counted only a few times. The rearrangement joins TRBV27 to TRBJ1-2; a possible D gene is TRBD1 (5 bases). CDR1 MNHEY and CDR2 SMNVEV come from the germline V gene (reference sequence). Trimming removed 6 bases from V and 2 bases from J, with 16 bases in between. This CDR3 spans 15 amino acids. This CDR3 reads CASRGRDGSNYGYTF. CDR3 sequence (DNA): TGTGCCAGCAGGGGACGGGACGGATCAAACTATGGCTACACCTTC.

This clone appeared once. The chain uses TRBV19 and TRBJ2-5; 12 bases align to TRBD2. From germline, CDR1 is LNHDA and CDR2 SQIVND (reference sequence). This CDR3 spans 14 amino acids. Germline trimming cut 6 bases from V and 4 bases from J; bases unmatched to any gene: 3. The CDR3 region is CASSPGLAGETQYF. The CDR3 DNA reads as TGTGCCAGTAGCCCGGGACTAGCGGGAGAGACCCAGTACTTC.

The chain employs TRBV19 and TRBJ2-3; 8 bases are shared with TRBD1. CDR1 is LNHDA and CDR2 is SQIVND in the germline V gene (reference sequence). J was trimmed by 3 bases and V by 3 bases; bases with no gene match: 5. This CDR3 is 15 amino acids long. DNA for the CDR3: TGTGCCAGTAGTATCAGCAGGGGGCAAACAGATACGCAGTATTTT. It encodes CASSISRGQTDTQYF. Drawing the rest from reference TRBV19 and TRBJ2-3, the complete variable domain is DGGITQSPKYLFRKEGQNVTLSCEQNLNHDAMYWYRQDPGQGLRLIYYSQIVNDFQKGDIAEGYSVSREKKESFPLTVTSAQKNPTAFYLCASSISRGQTDTQYFGPGTRLTVL.

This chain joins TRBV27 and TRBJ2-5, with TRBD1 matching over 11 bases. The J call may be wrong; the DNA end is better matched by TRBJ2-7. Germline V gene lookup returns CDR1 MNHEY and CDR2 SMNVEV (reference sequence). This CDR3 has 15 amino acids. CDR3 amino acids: CASSSSGTGGYEQYF. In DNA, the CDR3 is TGTGCCAGCAGTTCCTCCGGGACAGGGGGTTACGAGCAGTACTTC.

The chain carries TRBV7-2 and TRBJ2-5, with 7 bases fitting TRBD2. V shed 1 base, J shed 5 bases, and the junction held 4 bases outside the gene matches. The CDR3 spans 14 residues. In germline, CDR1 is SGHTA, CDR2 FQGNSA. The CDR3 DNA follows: TGTGCCAGCAGCTTAGAAGTGGGGGGGGAGACCCAGTACTTC. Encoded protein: CASSLEVGGETQYF.

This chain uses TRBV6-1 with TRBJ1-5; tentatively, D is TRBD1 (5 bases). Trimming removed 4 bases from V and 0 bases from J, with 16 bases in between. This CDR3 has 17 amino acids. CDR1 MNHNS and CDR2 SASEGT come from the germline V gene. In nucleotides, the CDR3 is TGTGCCAGCAGTGGCAGAACAGGTGATAATAGCAATCAGCCCCAGCATTTT. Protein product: CASSGRTGDNSNQPQHF.

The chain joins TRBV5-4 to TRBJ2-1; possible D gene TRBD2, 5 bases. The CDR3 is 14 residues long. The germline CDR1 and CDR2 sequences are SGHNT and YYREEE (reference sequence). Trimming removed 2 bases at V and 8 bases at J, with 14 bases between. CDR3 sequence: CASSFIGSRDEQFF. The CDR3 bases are TGTGCCAGCAGCTTTATAGGGAGTCGGGATGAGCAGTTCTTC.

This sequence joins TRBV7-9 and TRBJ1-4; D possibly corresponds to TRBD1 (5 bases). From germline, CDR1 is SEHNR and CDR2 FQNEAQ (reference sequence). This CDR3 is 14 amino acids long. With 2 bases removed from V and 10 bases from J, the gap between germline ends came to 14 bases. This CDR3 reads CASSLSGEEGKLFF. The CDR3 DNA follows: TGTGCCAGCAGCTTATCGGGGGAGGAGGGAAAACTGTTTTTT.

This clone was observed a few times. CDR3 DNA: TGTGCCAGCTCACCCGGGGGGGGGAATGAGCAGTTCTTC. Protein sequence: CASSPGGGNEQFF. The J gene is TRBJ2-1, the V gene TRBV18, with 8 positions matching TRBD2. Per the germline V gene, CDR1 is KGHSH and CDR2 is LQKENI. J lost 7 bases, V lost 3 bases, and 2 bases had no gene match. The CDR3 runs 13 residues.

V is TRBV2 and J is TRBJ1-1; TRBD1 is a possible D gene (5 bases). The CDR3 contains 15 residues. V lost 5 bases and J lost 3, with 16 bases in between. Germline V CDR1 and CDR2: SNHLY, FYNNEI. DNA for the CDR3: TGTGCCAGCAGTTTAAACTGGGGGTCTGACACTGAAGCTTTCTTT. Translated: CASSLNWGSDTEAFF.

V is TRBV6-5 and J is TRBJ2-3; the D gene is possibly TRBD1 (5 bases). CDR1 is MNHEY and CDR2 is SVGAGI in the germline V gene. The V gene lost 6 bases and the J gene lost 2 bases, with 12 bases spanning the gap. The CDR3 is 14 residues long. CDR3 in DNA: TGTGCCAGCAGGACTCAGGGTTCCACAGATACGCAGTATTTT. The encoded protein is CASRTQGSTDTQYF.

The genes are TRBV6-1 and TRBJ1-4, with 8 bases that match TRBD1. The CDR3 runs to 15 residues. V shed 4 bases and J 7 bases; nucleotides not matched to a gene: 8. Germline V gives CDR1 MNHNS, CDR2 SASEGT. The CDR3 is CASSGTGKAVEKLFF. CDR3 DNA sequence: TGTGCCAGCAGTGGGACAGGGAAGGCCGTTGAAAAACTGTTTTTT.

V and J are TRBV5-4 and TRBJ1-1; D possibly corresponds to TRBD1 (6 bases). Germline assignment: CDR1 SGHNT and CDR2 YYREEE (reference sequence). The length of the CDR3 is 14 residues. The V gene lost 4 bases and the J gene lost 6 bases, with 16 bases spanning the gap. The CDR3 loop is CASSHPRGKAEAFF. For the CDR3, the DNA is TGTGCCAGCAGCCACCCGAGGGGGAAGGCTGAAGCTTTCTTT.

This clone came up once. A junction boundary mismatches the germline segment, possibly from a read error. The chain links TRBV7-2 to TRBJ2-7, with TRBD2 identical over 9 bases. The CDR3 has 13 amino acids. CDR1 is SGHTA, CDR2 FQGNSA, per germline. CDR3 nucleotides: TGTGCCAGCAGCCTAGCGGGAATGCACGAGCAGTACTTC. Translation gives CASSLAGMHEQYF.

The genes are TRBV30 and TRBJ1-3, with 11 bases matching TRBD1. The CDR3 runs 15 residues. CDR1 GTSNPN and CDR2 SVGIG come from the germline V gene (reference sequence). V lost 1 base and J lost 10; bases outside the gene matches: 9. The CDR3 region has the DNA TGTGCCTGGAGTGAAACCGGGACAGGGGGGCGGACCATATATTTT. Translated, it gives CAWSETGTGGRTIYF.

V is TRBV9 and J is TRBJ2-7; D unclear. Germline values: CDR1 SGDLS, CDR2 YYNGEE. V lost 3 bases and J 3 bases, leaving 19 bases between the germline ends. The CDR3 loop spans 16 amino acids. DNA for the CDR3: TGTGCCAGCAGCGATAACATGCGATCCCCCCTCTACGAGCAGTACTTC. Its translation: CASSDNMRSPLYEQYF.

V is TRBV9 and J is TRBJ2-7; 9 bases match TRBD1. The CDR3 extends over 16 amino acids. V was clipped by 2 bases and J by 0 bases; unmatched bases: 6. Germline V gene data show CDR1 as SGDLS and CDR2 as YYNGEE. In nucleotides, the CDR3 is TGTGCCAGCAGCGTCGGGGACAGGGTGTTCTCCTACGAGCAGTACTTC. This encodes CASSVGDRVFSYEQYF.

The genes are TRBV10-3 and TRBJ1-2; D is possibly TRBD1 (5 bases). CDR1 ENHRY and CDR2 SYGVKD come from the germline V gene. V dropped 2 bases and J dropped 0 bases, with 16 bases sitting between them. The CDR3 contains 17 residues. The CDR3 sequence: CAISENPGPTANYGYTF. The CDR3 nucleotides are TGTGCCATCAGTGAGAACCCGGGACCGACAGCTAACTATGGCTACACCTTC.